This T cell receptor (beta chain) was recovered during a study of CD8+ T cells in alopecia areata. Broader study findings: Higher clonality than in normal scalp was seen in lesional scalp, especially alopecia totalis/universalis.

Following extraction, RNA underwent reverse transcription to cDNA, which served as the sequencing template. The table came from immunoSEQ multiplex PCR; TCRdb's copy has only in-frame clones and leaves some out. The repertoire consists of about 150,000 clones, with 54% occurring once and the leading ten covering more than 15%. Looked up from germline, CDR1 is GTSNPN and CDR2 is SVGIG (reference sequence). The V end lost 1 base, the J end lost 2 bases, and 3 bases lay between the germline ends. This CDR3 comprises 12 residues. In its sample, this clone was seen a few times. As yet, its antigen is unknown. The sample contains more than one DNA sequence encoding this CDR3. Sample treatment: oral pan-JAK inhibitor, 5-10 mg twice daily. CD4+ and CD8+ T cells were sorted from PBMCs.

The sequenced sample was CD8+ T cells sorted from blood, obtained at week 4, from a patient treated with tofacitinib. The V and J genes are TRBV30 and TRBJ1-5; D is unresolved. This receptor was obtained from a human donor with alopecia areata. The CDR3 region is CAWSGGNQPQHF. The DNA of the CDR3 is TGTGCCTGGAGTGGGGGCAATCAGCCCCAGCATTTT.